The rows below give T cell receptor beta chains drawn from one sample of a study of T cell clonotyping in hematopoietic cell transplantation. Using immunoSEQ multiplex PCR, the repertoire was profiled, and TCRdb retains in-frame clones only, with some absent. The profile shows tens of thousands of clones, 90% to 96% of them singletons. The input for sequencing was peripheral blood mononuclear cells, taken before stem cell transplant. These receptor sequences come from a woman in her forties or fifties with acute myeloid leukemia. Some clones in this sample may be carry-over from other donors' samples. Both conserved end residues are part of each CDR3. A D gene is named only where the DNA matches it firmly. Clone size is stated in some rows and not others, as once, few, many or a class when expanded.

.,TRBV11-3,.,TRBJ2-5,TGTGCCAGCAGCTCGATGGGGGAGACCCAGTACTTC,CASSSMGETQYF
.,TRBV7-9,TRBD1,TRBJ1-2,TGTGCCAGCAGCGCAGGCAAGACAGGGGAAGTCGACTATGGCTACACCTTC,CASSAGKTGEVDYGYTF
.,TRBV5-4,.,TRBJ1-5,TGTGCCAGCAGCTTAAGCCCTGAACAGCCCCAGCATTTT,CASSLSPEQPQHF
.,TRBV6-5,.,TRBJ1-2,TGTGCCAGCAAACGGGTGAGGGGTTATGGCTACACCTTC,CASKRVRGYGYTF
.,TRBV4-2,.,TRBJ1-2,TGTGCCAGCAGCCAAGATCCCTCCAGTAACTATGGCTACACCTTC,CASSQDPSSNYGYTF
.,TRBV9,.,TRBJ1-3,TGTGCCAGCAGCGTAGCTCAGATCCACTCTGGAAACACCATATATTTT,CASSVAQIHSGNTIYF
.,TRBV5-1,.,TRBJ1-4,TGCGCCAGCAGCTTGGACCTAGCCCGGAGTGAAAAACTGTTTTTT,CASSLDLARSEKLFF
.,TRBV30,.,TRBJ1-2,TGTGCCTGGAGTGGCGTCGGGATCGGCTATGGCTACACCTTC,CAWSGVGIGYGYTF
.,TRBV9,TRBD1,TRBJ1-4,TGTGCCAGCAGCCGACAGGGGGCCATATTTGCAACTAATGAAAAACTGTTTTTT,CASSRQGAIFATNEKLFF
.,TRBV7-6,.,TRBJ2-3,TGTGCCAGCAGCTGGACAACCACAGATACGCAGTATTTT,CASSWTTTDTQYF
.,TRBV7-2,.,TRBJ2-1,TGTGCCAGCAGCTTAGAAGGTCAGGGCGGTGGTGAGCAGTTCTTC,CASSLEGQGGGEQFF
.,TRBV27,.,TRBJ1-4,TGTGCCAGCAGGAGAGGACAGTCAACTAATGAAAAACTGTTTTTT,CASRRGQSTNEKLFF
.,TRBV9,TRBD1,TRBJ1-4,TGTGCCAGCAGCGCATACGGACAGGGGGACGAACAACTGTTTTTT,CASSAYGQGDEQLFF
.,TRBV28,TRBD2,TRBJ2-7,TGTGCCAGCAGTTCGCCAGGACTAGCGGGAGCCGAGCAGTACTTC,CASSSPGLAGAEQYF
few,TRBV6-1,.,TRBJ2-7,TGTGCCAGCAGACTACAGGCCGACTCCTACGAGCAGTACTTC,CASRLQADSYEQYF
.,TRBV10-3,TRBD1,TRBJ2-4,TGTGCCACCGGGGGACAGGGTCCAAACATTCAGTACTTC,CATGGQGPNIQYF
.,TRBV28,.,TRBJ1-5,TGTGCCAGCAGCAAGGGGTTCAATCAGCCCCAGCATTTT,CASSKGFNQPQHF
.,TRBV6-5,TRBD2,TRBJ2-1,TGTGCCAGCAGGCCTAGCGGGAGTAGTTTGGATGAGCAGTTCTTC,CASRPSGSSLDEQFF
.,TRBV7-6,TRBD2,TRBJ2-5,TGTGCCAGCAGCTTAGTGATTTGGCTAGCGGGAGATGGGGAGACCCAGTACTTC,CASSLVIWLAGDGETQYF
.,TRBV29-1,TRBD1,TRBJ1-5,TGCAGCGTTGGAGACAGGGGGGGACAGCCCCAGCATTTT,CSVGDRGGQPQHF
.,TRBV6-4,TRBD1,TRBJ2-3,TGTGCCAGCAGTACCAAATGGACAGGGAAGAATACAGATACGCAGTATTTT,CASSTKWTGKNTDTQYF
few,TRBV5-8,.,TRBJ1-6,TGTGCCAGCAGCTTTTGGGGGCCACCCCTCCACTTT,CASSFWGPPLHF
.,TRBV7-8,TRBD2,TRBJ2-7,TGTGCCAGCAGCTTAGTCCGGCTAGCGGGCGTTTACGAGCAGTACTTC,CASSLVRLAGVYEQYF
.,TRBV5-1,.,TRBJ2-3,TGCGCCAGCAGCTTGCAGAGCTCAGATACGCAGTATTTT,CASSLQSSDTQYF